What follows are 13 T cell receptor beta chains derived from one specimen sequenced in a study of early T cells in non-severe SARS-CoV-2 infection. One entry per CDR3 protein results from TCRdb running MiXCR on the 5' RACE reads. The data show roughly 120,000 distinct CDR3 sequences, about 15% seen once. Material: whole blood. The receptors stem from an adult who was a healthcare worker with PCR-confirmed SARS-CoV-2 infection or an uninfected control (not recorded which).

The genes are TRBV7-6 and TRBJ2-3; D is unresolved. Per the germline V gene, CDR1 is SGHVS and CDR2 is FNYEAQ. The length of the CDR3 is 17 residues. V lost 2 bases to trimming and J lost 4 bases, with 19 bases between them. Here the CDR3 reads CASSLRRASNMADTQYF. CDR3 nucleotide sequence: TGTGCCAGCAGCTTAAGAAGGGCCTCGAATATGGCAGATACGCAGTATTTT.

The rearrangement joins TRBV5-5 to TRBJ1-1, with 7 positions matching TRBD1. The CDR3 is made up of 15 amino acids. V dropped 4 bases and J dropped 7; count of bases not matched to a gene: 13. CDR1 is SGHKS and CDR2 is YYEKEE in the germline V gene (reference sequence). The CDR3: CASSLLGDSPFEAFF. The CDR3 DNA reads TGTGCCAGCAGCCTCTTGGGGGACAGTCCCTTTGAAGCTTTCTTT.

The chain combines TRBV5-4 with TRBJ2-1, with D possibly being TRBD1 or TRBD2 (5 bases each). The CDR3 loop spans 14 amino acids. Trimming cost V 4 bases and J 9 bases, with 17 bases left between them. Germline CDR1 reads SGHNT; CDR2 reads YYREEE (reference sequence). The CDR3 spells CASSQRETVPEQFF. CDR3 nucleotides: TGTGCCAGCAGCCAAAGGGAGACAGTCCCTGAGCAGTTCTTC.

The rearrangement joins TRBV5-1 to TRBJ1-5; D not resolved. CDR1 and CDR2 (germline): SGHRS, YFSETQ. This CDR3 region has 16 residues. V lost 2 bases and J lost 0, with 12 bases in between. The CDR3 DNA follows: TGCGCCAGCAGCTTAGGAGGGTCCGATAGCAATCAGCCCCAGCATTTT. Its protein is CASSLGGSDSNQPQHF. Complete variable domain (other parts from reference TRBV5-1 and TRBJ1-5): KAGVTQTPRYLIKTRGQQVTLSCSPISGHRSVSWYQQTPGQGLQFLFEYFSETQRNKGNFPGRFSGRQFSNSRSEMNVSTLELGDSALYLCASSLGGSDSNQPQHFGDGTRLSIL.

This clonotype was detected only a few times. V gene TRBV5-1 combines with J gene TRBJ1-2; no definite D call. Germline V gene lookup returns CDR1 SGHRS and CDR2 YFSETQ. The ends were cut back, 2 bases at V and 3 bases at J, with 8 bases in the middle. The CDR3 spans 13 residues. CDR3 DNA sequence: TGCGCCAGCAGCTTTGAATCCGACTATGGCTACACCTTC. This gives the protein CASSFESDYGYTF.

This chain uses TRBV20-1 with TRBJ1-3; D is perhaps TRBD1 (6 bases). The CDR3 runs to 16 residues. Germline CDR1 DFQATT, CDR2 SNEGSKA (reference sequence). Between the trimmed V and J ends, which lost 1 base and 6 bases, there was a span of 19 bases. As DNA, the CDR3 is TGCAGTGCTAGAGTTGGGGGCGCTTTTCCTGAAAACACCATATATTTT. Translating gives CSARVGGAFPENTIYF.

The V call is TRBV3-1, the J call TRBJ1-5, with D possibly being TRBD1 (5 bases). The CDR3 sequence is 14 residues long. Germline V gene lookup returns CDR1 LGHDT and CDR2 YNNKEL (reference sequence). V lost 1 base and J lost 2, with 6 bases in between. In DNA form, the CDR3 reads TGTGCCAGCAGCCAAGGACAGCGCAATCAGCCCCAGCATTTT. Translated: CASSQGQRNQPQHF.

This clonotype was detected only a few times. The chain recombines TRBV7-9 with TRBJ2-1, with D perhaps matching TRBD1 (5 bases). The CDR3 spans 14 residues. Germline CDR1 and CDR2: SEHNR and FQNEAQ (reference sequence). Trimming pared 5 bases from V and 6 bases from J, leaving 14 bases between. CDR3 protein: CASSAGSNSNEQFF. CDR3 DNA: TGTGCCAGCAGCGCAGGGTCTAACTCCAATGAGCAGTTCTTC. Filled out from reference TRBV7-9 and TRBJ2-1, the complete variable domain reads DTGVSQNPRHKITKRGQNVTFRCDPISEHNRLYWYRQTLGQGPEFLTYFQNEAQLEKSRLLSDRFSAERPKGSFSTLEIQRTEQGDSAMYLCASSAGSNSNEQFFGPGTRLTVL.

CDR3 region: CAISGIGTGYGYTF. The CDR3 region has the DNA TGTGCCATCAGTGGAATAGGGACGGGGTATGGCTACACCTTC. The rearrangement uses TRBV10-3 and TRBJ1-2; D is possibly TRBD1 (5 bases). V lost 4 bases and J 5 bases, leaving 14 bases between the germline ends. The CDR3 extends over 14 amino acids. CDR1 and CDR2 (germline): ENHRY, SYGVKD.

This clonotype was picked up a small number of times. This sequence joins TRBV7-9 and TRBJ1-1; the match to TRBD1 covers 8 bases. Germline V gives CDR1 SEHNR, CDR2 FQNEAQ (reference sequence). V shed 1 base, J shed 1 base, and the junction held 11 bases outside the gene matches. The CDR3 loop spans 18 amino acids. The CDR3 bases are TGTGCCAGCAGCTTAGGGACAGGGTCGCTCAATTGGAACACTGAAGCTTTCTTT. This gives the protein CASSLGTGSLNWNTEAFF.

In this sample, this clonotype turned up many times. The chain carries TRBV10-3 and TRBJ1-1; possibly TRBD1 for D (6 bases). Germline V gene data show CDR1 as ENHRY and CDR2 as SYGVKD. Trimming took off 2 bases at V and 2 bases at J, with 9 bases between the two ends. This CDR3 region has 14 residues. In DNA, the CDR3 is TGTGCCATCAGTGAGACAGGGTCAAACACTGAAGCTTTCTTT. Amino acids: CAISETGSNTEAFF.

This CDR3 is CASSQKLAGPGNEQFF. CDR3 DNA sequence: TGCGCCAGCAGCCAGAAACTAGCGGGCCCGGGGAATGAGCAGTTCTTC. The chain links TRBV4-1 to TRBJ2-1, with TRBD2 identical over 9 bases. V gave up 3 bases and J gave up 7 bases; unmatched junction bases: 10. Germline V gives CDR1 MGHRA, CDR2 YSYEKL. The CDR3 consists of 16 residues.

This sequence joins TRBV18 and TRBJ2-5, with D possibly being TRBD2 (5 bases). Looked up from germline, CDR1 is KGHSH and CDR2 is LQKENI. V gave up 2 bases and J gave up 2 bases, with 15 bases separating them. The CDR3 has 16 amino acids. CDR3 bases: TGTGCCAGCTCACCAACAACCGGGAACCTACAAGAGACCCAGTACTTC. Translated: CASSPTTGNLQETQYF.